A single sample is the source of the 20 T cell receptor beta chains below, sequenced in a study of Graves' ophthalmopathy and Graves' hyperthyroidism. Amplification of TCR beta CDR3 regions used RNA transcripts. First-round RT-PCR with HTBI primers preceded a second-round multiplex PCR. TCRdb used MiXCR to reprocess the multiplex PCR reads, holding one entry per CDR3 protein. The sample includes about 550,000 distinct CDR3 sequences, under 45% of them seen just once. Sequenced material: peripheral blood or thyroid tissue (not recorded which). The receptor set was obtained from an adult man with Graves' hyperthyroidism.

This clonotype appeared many times. The chain carries TRBV20-1 and TRBJ1-2, with 9 positions matching TRBD1. The CDR3 covers 13 residues. CDR1 DFQATT and CDR2 SNEGSKA come from the germline V gene (reference sequence). The V and J ends lost 0 bases and 5 bases, in that order; junction bases with no gene match: 1. The CDR3 DNA reads as TGCAGTGCTAGAGAGACAGGGGGTTATGGCTACACCTTC. It yields the protein CSARETGGYGYTF.

Details on this clonotype: This may be a read error, as it is one base from a much larger clone. The chain is built from TRBV10-3 and TRBJ1-4; D gene ambiguous. V lost 3 bases and J lost 0, with 17 bases in between. Per the germline V gene, CDR1 is ENHRY and CDR2 is SYGVKD. The CDR3 totals 18 residues. CDR3: CAISEGRGFDATNEKLFF. The CDR3 DNA sequence: TGTGCCATCAGTGAAGGTCGAGGTTTTGACGCAACTAATGAAAAACTGTTTTTT.

This clonotype was counted at least ten times. The chain is built from TRBV5-8 and TRBJ2-5; 7 nucleotides match TRBD1. Germline V gene sequence: CDR1 SGHTS, CDR2 YDEGEE. There are 15 residues in the CDR3. The trim removed 4 bases at V and 2 bases at J, leaving 8 bases unmatched. For the CDR3, the DNA is TGTGCCAGCAGCCATGGGACAGCGAAGCAAGAGACCCAGTACTTC. This sequence encodes CASSHGTAKQETQYF.

This clonotype was seen once. A single base separates this from a much larger clone, so it may be a read error. The V and J genes are TRBV6-6 and TRBJ1-1; D gene ambiguous. Germline CDR1 is MNHNY and CDR2 is SVGAGI (reference sequence). This CDR3 has 13 residues. CDR3 nucleotides: TGTCCCAGCAGTTACAGTCTGGGCACTGAAGCTTTCTTT. This codes for CPSSYSLGTEAFF.

The rearrangement joins TRBV5-5 to TRBJ2-5; possible D gene TRBD1, 6 bases. V was clipped by 0 bases and J by 7 bases, with 19 bases between them. CDR3 length: 16 amino acids. The germline V gene encodes CDR1 SGHKS and CDR2 YYEKEE (reference sequence). DNA for the CDR3: TGTGCCAGCAGCTTGGGACGCGTGTTGGGGGCATCGACCCAGTACTTC. Translated: CASSLGRVLGASTQYF.

On this clonotype: A much larger clone differs from this one at a single base, so this may be a read error. This chain links TRBV5-1 with TRBJ1-4; D is undetermined. CDR1 and CDR2 (germline): SGHRS, YFSETQ. CDR3 length equals 13 residues. Trimming left V 0 bases short and J 10 bases short, with 10 bases between. CDR3 in amino acids: CASSLEANGKLFF. CDR3 nucleotide sequence: TGCGCCAGCAGCTTGGAGGCAAACGGAAAACTGTTTTTT.

For this clonotype: The missing conserved phenylalanine or tryptophan at the end of this CDR3 makes a read error likely. This chain connects TRBV5-8 to TRBJ1-1, with 8 bases fitting TRBD1. This CDR3 spans 15 amino acids. The germline V gene has CDR1 SGHTS and CDR2 YDEGEE. Germline trimming cut 0 bases from V and 4 bases from J; bases unmatched to any gene: 5. CDR3 region: CASSLAWTGSTEAFL. The CDR3 nucleotides read TGTGCCAGCAGCTTGGCTTGGACAGGGTCCACTGAAGCTTTCCTT.

The chain is built from TRBV6-1 and TRBJ1-1; a possible D gene is TRBD1 (6 bases). In germline, CDR1 is MNHNS, CDR2 SASEGT. The ends were cut back, 9 bases at V and 4 bases at J, with 12 bases in the middle. The CDR3 is 12 amino acids. Written as DNA, the CDR3 is TGTGCCAGTAGGCTGGGGGCCACTGAAGCTTTCTTT. Amino acid sequence: CASRLGATEAFF.

The CDR3 DNA reads TGTGCCACCAGCAGGACGGTAACGACCGGAAACATTCAGTACTTC. Translation gives CATSRTVTTGNIQYF. The chain carries TRBV15 and TRBJ2-5; D is unclear. The DNA end lines up better with TRBJ2-4; the J call may be wrong. Per germline, CDR1 LNHNV and CDR2 YYDKDF (reference sequence). The CDR3 totals 15 residues.

The V and J genes are TRBV10-3 and TRBJ2-7; D may be TRBD1 (6 bases). The V and J ends lost 10 bases and 6 bases respectively, with 10 bases between them. This CDR3 has 10 amino acids. Germline CDR1 reads ENHRY; CDR2 reads SYGVKD. DNA of the CDR3: TGTGCCAGCTCACAGGGCGAGCAGTACTTC. Protein product: CASSQGEQYF.

The chain couples TRBV12-3 or TRBV12-4 to TRBJ1-2, with TRBD1 identical over 9 bases. V trimming: 6 bases; J trimming: 6 bases; junction bases outside the gene matches: 8. The CDR3 extends over 14 amino acids. CDR3 protein: CASSGTGSHDGYTF. In DNA, the CDR3 is TGTGCCAGCAGCGGGACAGGGTCGCATGATGGCTACACCTTC.

As concerns this clonotype: Sequence at one end of the junction differs from germline and may be a read error. The chain is built from TRBV5-1 and TRBJ1-1; 10 positions match TRBD1. The CDR3 spans 17 residues. Germline values: CDR1 SGHRS, CDR2 YFSETQ. CDR3 in amino acids: CACSLATAADRGTEAFF. For the CDR3, the DNA is TGCGCCTGCAGCTTGGCGACAGCGGCGGACAGGGGGACTGAAGCTTTCTTT.

V and J are TRBV25-1 and TRBJ2-5, with D unclear. V lost 8 bases and J lost 0, with 16 bases in between. Germline CDR1 is MGHDK and CDR2 is SYGVNS. This CDR3 has 15 residues. CDR3 in DNA: TGTGCCAGCCACGCTAGTCGCTCTAACCAAGAGACCCAGTACTTC. Its translation: CASHASRSNQETQYF. Full variable domain (missing parts from reference TRBV25-1 and TRBJ2-5): EADIYQTPRYLVIGTGKKITLECSQTMGHDKMYWYQQDPGMELHLIHYSYGVNSTEKGDLSSESTVSRIRTEHFPLTLESARPSHTSQYLCASHASRSNQETQYFGPGTRLLVL.

This clonotype showed up just a few times. The CDR3 sequence is CASSETTYGYTF. Here the CDR3 DNA reads TGTGCCAGCAGTGAAACCACCTATGGCTACACCTTC. The genes are TRBV2 and TRBJ1-2; unclear D gene. In germline, CDR1 is SNHLY, CDR2 FYNNEI. The CDR3 contains 12 residues. Trimming left V 2 bases short and J 4 bases short, with 5 bases between.

This clonotype was counted at least ten times. The chain combines TRBV29-1 with TRBJ2-7, with 8 positions matching TRBD1. The V gene's germline CDR1 is SQVTM and CDR2 ANQGSEA. V lost 4 bases and J lost 0; bases outside the gene matches: 5. The CDR3 covers 14 residues. CDR3 sequence reads: CSVGQGANSYEQYF. CDR3 sequence (DNA): TGCAGCGTTGGGCAGGGGGCAAACTCCTACGAGCAGTACTTC.

The chain carries TRBV20-1 and TRBJ2-4, with D perhaps matching TRBD1 or TRBD2 (6 bases each). Trimming shortened V by 5 bases and J by 15 bases, and 8 bases separated the two germline ends. This CDR3 contains 8 residues. CDR1 DFQATT and CDR2 SNEGSKA come from the germline V gene (reference sequence). CDR3 in amino acids: CSAGGLYF. In nucleotides, the CDR3 is TGCAGTGCTGGGGGGCTGTACTTC.

Regarding this clonotype: A much more abundant neighbour one base away suggests this may be a read error. The chain links TRBV7-9 to TRBJ1-4; D is unclear. The CDR3 totals 14 residues. Germline V gene data show CDR1 as SEHNR and CDR2 as FQNEAQ (reference sequence). The DNA for the CDR3 is TGCGCCAGCAGCTTGGCCGGCAGAGATGAAAAACTGTTTTTT. It codes for CASSLAGRDEKLFF.

This clonotype showed up many times. The chain recombines TRBV19 with TRBJ2-7; possibly TRBD2 for D (6 bases). The germline V gene encodes CDR1 LNHDA and CDR2 SQIVND (reference sequence). V lost 5 bases, J lost 6 bases, and 17 bases lay in between. This CDR3 is built from 14 residues. The CDR3 nucleotides are TGTGCCAGTAGTGGGGGGTCTACGGGTTCCGAGCAGTACTTC. Translating gives CASSGGSTGSEQYF.

Notes on this clonotype: This CDR3 fails to terminate in the conserved phenylalanine or tryptophan, so it likely reflects a read error. The gene calls are TRBV20-1 and TRBJ2-7, with 11 positions matching TRBD2. Germline values: CDR1 DFQATT, CDR2 SNEGSKA (reference sequence). The CDR3 loop spans 13 amino acids. V shed 5 bases and J 2 bases; nucleotides not matched to a gene: 2. CDR3 sequence: CSAPTSGTYEQYS. The CDR3 nucleotides are TGCAGTGCTCCGACTAGCGGGACCTACGAGCAGTACTCC.

This clonotype was seen more than once but under ten times. The chain employs TRBV7-3 and TRBJ2-2, with a tentative D call TRBD1 (6 bases). V was cut by 3 bases and J by 8 bases, with 10 bases left in between. This CDR3 contains 13 residues. Per germline, CDR1 SGHTA and CDR2 FQGTGA. The CDR3 region has the DNA TGTGCCAGCAGCTTCACCGACAGGGGGGAGCTGTTTTTT. It codes for CASSFTDRGELFF.